The clone carrying this T cell receptor beta chain was recorded a few times. What it binds is not known. CDR3 length equals 14 residues. V lost 4 bases to trimming and J lost 5 bases; unmatched junction nucleotides: 6. The germline CDR1 and CDR2 sequences are SGHRS and YFSETQ. This sample was included in a study of post-analysis software for immune sequencing data. On the study more broadly: Relapsing-remitting, secondary progressive and progressive-relapsing multiple sclerosis courses were included.

Prepared libraries of TCR beta cDNA carried unique molecular identifiers. Between 1 and 10 million T cells gave rise to a few hundred thousand cDNA molecules. TCRdb called the PCR reads again in MiXCR, with one record for every CDR3 protein. The data hold over 700,000 distinct CDR3 sequences, with approximately 30% observed a single time. Overall study results and limits: Normalized Chao1 diversity was significantly lower in multiple sclerosis patients than in controls. Analysis by F measure revealed that same-batch samples clustered strongly together. Elevated frequency relative to controls characterized several TRBV segments in patients, TRBV5-6, TRBV5-1 and TRBV20-1 among them.

The chain uses TRBV5-1 and TRBJ2-1; 7 bases are a match to TRBD1. Source material: blood. The sequence derives from a girl between 5 and 17 years old with multiple sclerosis. The CDR3 coding sequence is TGCGCCAGCAGCCCCACCACAGGGGACAATGAGCAGTTCTTC. It codes for CASSPTTGDNEQFF.